The 15 T cell receptor beta chains reported below all come from one sample, sequenced in a study of PD-1 blockade in classical Hodgkin lymphoma (dated by TCRdb to 2020 to 2022). The method behind the library was the immunoSEQ multiplex PCR assay. TCRdb retrieved this table from immuneACCESS and kept in-frame rearrangements only. Not all clones are present; in checked studies, unresolved V genes account for under half, and no reason is known for the remainder. Within this sample are about 13,000 clones, with about nine tenths of them counted one time only. The ten largest clones add up to 0.4% to 0.5% of the sample. The time point label of this sample denotes: cycle 1 day 1 (C1D1), immediately before nivolumab initiation. Every trial patient had relapsed following autologous stem cell transplantation, and prior brentuximab vedotin exposure was what differed among cohorts A, B and C. Magnetic negative selection with a Miltenyi CD4+ T cell isolation kit was used to purify CD4+ T cells from thawed PBMCs.

Sequencing used CD4+ T cells from blood, obtained at baseline. The receptor set was obtained from a human donor with classical Hodgkin lymphoma.

The chain has TRBV6-1 and TRBJ1-5, with 7 bases that match TRBD1. Trimming cost V 4 bases and J 3 bases; bases outside gene matches: 9. Germline CDR1 is MNHNS and CDR2 is SASEGT. The CDR3 loop spans 16 amino acids. DNA of the CDR3: TGTGCCAGCAGTGTTCGCCGGGACAGACTCAATCAGCCCCAGCATTTT. This gives the protein CASSVRRDRLNQPQHF.

The chain uses TRBV11-3 and TRBJ2-1; 9 bases are shared with TRBD2. Unmatched junction bases numbered 2, after V lost 1 base and J lost 4 bases. This CDR3 has 15 residues. The germline CDR1 and CDR2 sequences are SGHNT and YENEEA. The CDR3 sequence is CASSLGAGGYNEQFF. The CDR3 nucleotides read TGTGCCAGCAGCTTAGGAGCGGGAGGTTACAATGAGCAGTTCTTC.

This chain connects TRBV5-1 to TRBJ2-5; 7 positions match TRBD2. The junction had 14 bases not matched to a gene; V was cut back by 6 bases and J by 3 bases. Germline assignment: CDR1 SGHRS and CDR2 YFSETQ. CDR3 length equals 16 residues. The DNA for the CDR3 is TGCGCCAGCAAACCGTTTGTCGGGGAGGGAAAAGAGACCCAGTACTTC. This encodes CASKPFVGEGKETQYF.

In its sample, this clone was seen once. This sequence joins TRBV18 and TRBJ1-3; a possible D gene is TRBD1 (5 bases). V shed 5 bases and J shed 1 base, with 9 bases lying between them. This CDR3 has 14 amino acids. Germline lookup yields CDR1 KGHSH and CDR2 LQKENI. As DNA, the CDR3 is TGTGCCAGCTCATCGGGGACTTCTGGAAACACCATATATTTT. Amino acid sequence: CASSSGTSGNTIYF.

The rearrangement links TRBV10-3 to TRBJ1-3, with 7 bases matching TRBD1. The CDR3 has 14 amino acids. Trimming removed 6 bases from V and 0 bases from J; junction bases left unmatched: 2. Germline V gene data show CDR1 as ENHRY and CDR2 as SYGVKD. The CDR3 spells CAISDRVSGNTIYF. The CDR3 DNA sequence: TGTGCCATCAGCGACAGGGTCTCTGGAAACACCATATATTTT.

This clone was seen a single time. V and J are TRBV6-6 and TRBJ1-5; D is unresolved. Trimming shortened V by 2 bases and J by 9 bases, and 5 bases separated the two germline ends. There are 11 residues in the CDR3. In germline, CDR1 is MNHNY, CDR2 SVGAGI (reference sequence). The CDR3 DNA follows: TGTGCCAGCAGTTACGGCGGGCCCCAGCATTTT. It encodes CASSYGGPQHF.

The rearrangement joins TRBV27 to TRBJ2-3; D could derive from TRBD1 or TRBD2 (5 bases each). The CDR3 runs 14 residues. The ends were cut back, 4 bases at V and 1 base at J, with 9 bases in the middle. Germline assignment: CDR1 MNHEY and CDR2 SMNVEV (reference sequence). The CDR3 DNA is TGTGCCAGCAGTTCAGGGACGGGCACAGATACGCAGTATTTT. The encoded protein is CASSSGTGTDTQYF.

V usage is TRBV19 and J usage is TRBJ2-2; the D is unclear. The CDR3 totals 13 residues. The germline V and J ends were trimmed by 1 base and 7 bases, with 7 bases remaining between them. Germline CDR1 is LNHDA and CDR2 is SQIVND (reference sequence). CDR3 in amino acids: CASSIGVGGELFF. DNA of the CDR3: TGTGCCAGTAGTATAGGGGTTGGCGGGGAGCTGTTTTTT.

The rearrangement links TRBV4-1 to TRBJ2-7, with D possibly matching TRBD2 (6 bases). Trimming took off 0 bases at V and 5 bases at J, with 17 bases between the two ends. Germline lookup yields CDR1 MGHRA and CDR2 YSYEKL. This CDR3 has 16 residues. The CDR3 sequence is CASSQEEFAGMDEQYF. CDR3 in DNA: TGCGCCAGCAGCCAAGAGGAATTTGCGGGAATGGACGAGCAGTACTTC.

CDR3 sequence: CASSLDLATGELFF. The CDR3 nucleotides read TGCGCCAGCAGCTTAGACTTGGCTACCGGGGAGCTGTTTTTT. The chain combines TRBV5-1 with TRBJ2-2, with D unresolved. The CDR3 is 14 residues long. Germline lookup yields CDR1 SGHRS and CDR2 YFSETQ. Trimming stripped 2 bases from V and 5 bases from J, with 10 bases between.

The rearrangement uses TRBV18 and TRBJ2-1; perhaps TRBD2 as D (5 bases). V lost 3 bases and J lost 7, with 19 bases in between. CDR3 length equals 16 residues. Germline values: CDR1 KGHSH, CDR2 LQKENI. CDR3: CASSPLEFTGLNEQFF. The CDR3 nucleotides are TGTGCCAGCTCACCCTTAGAATTTACGGGATTAAATGAGCAGTTCTTC. The whole variable domain, remainder taken from reference TRBV18 and TRBJ2-1, is NAGVMQNPRHLVRRRGQEARLRCSPMKGHSHVYWYRQLPEEGLKFMVYLQKENIIDESGMPKERFSAEFPKEGPSILRIQQVVRGDSAAYFCASSPLEFTGLNEQFFGPGTRLTVL.

The chain uses TRBV5-1 and TRBJ2-2; D unresolved. In germline, CDR1 is SGHRS, CDR2 YFSETQ. With 0 bases removed from V and 1 base from J, the gap between germline ends came to 7 bases. This CDR3 region has 15 residues. In DNA form, the CDR3 reads TGCGCCAGCAGCTTGGCTTCAGGGAACACCGGGGAGCTGTTTTTT. As protein: CASSLASGNTGELFF. Full variable domain (outside the CDR3, taken from reference TRBV5-1 and TRBJ2-2): KAGVTQTPRYLIKTRGQQVTLSCSPISGHRSVSWYQQTPGQGLQFLFEYFSETQRNKGNFPGRFSGRQFSNSRSEMNVSTLELGDSALYLCASSLASGNTGELFFGEGSRLTVL.

This sequence joins TRBV10-3 and TRBJ2-7; unclear D gene. In germline, CDR1 is ENHRY, CDR2 SYGVKD. The V end lost 10 bases, the J end lost 5 bases, and 15 bases lay between the germline ends. This CDR3 has 12 amino acids. The CDR3 nucleotides are TGTGCCACCCGACGGTCCCAAAACGAGCAGTACTTC. This codes for CATRRSQNEQYF.

This rearrangement joins TRBV28 to TRBJ1-5, with a tentative D call TRBD1 (5 bases). V was cut by 3 bases and J by 1 base, with 10 bases left in between. CDR3 size: 15 residues. In germline, CDR1 is MDHEN, CDR2 SYDVKM. The CDR3 is CASSLGEGSNQPQHF. CDR3 DNA sequence: TGTGCCAGCAGTTTGGGGGAAGGGAGCAATCAGCCCCAGCATTTT.

The rearrangement joins TRBV7-2 to TRBJ2-7, with 7 bases fitting TRBD2. V shed 5 bases and J 3 bases; nucleotides not matched to a gene: 7. The CDR3 runs to 14 residues. Germline V lookup: CDR1 SGHTA, CDR2 FQGNSA. CDR3 sequence (DNA): TGTGCCAGCAGCCGTAGCGGGTACCGCTACGAGCAGTACTTC. This translates into CASSRSGYRYEQYF.